A single sample gave rise to the 10 T cell receptor beta chains below, sequenced in a study of breast tumors, draining lymph nodes, adjacent tissues. The lymph nodes were axillary draining lymph nodes from breast cancer patients. From the multiplex PCR reads, TCRdb called clonotypes with MiXCR, one entry per CDR3 protein. The data hold approximately 150,000 distinct CDR3 sequences, with roughly 33% observed a single time. The sequencing input was axillary lymph node tissue. All receptors come from a female donor with breast cancer. Some clones in this sample may be carry-over from other donors' samples.

At least ten counts were recorded for this clonotype. This chain uses TRBV7-8 with TRBJ2-1; maybe TRBD1 (6 bases). In germline, CDR1 is SGHVS, CDR2 FQNEAQ. V lost 2 bases and J lost 4, with 15 bases in between. This CDR3 comprises 16 residues. The CDR3 coding sequence is TGTGCCAGCAGCTTATACGACTCCCAGGGGTACAATGAGCAGTTCTTC. Its protein product is CASSLYDSQGYNEQFF.

This clonotype was picked up many times. The chain has TRBV5-1 and TRBJ1-6; D remains unclear. V was cut by 4 bases and J by 5 bases, with 16 bases left in between. This CDR3 contains 16 residues. The germline V gene has CDR1 SGHRS and CDR2 YFSETQ. This CDR3 is CASSPSPDPNNSPLHF. The CDR3 DNA follows: TGCGCCAGCAGCCCATCCCCCGACCCAAATAATTCACCCCTCCACTTT.

Note on this clonotype: A clone one base away is much larger, so this may be a read error. The chain recombines TRBV6-6 with TRBJ2-1, with D possibly matching TRBD2 (7 bases). The CDR3 spans 17 residues. V dropped 0 bases and J dropped 3 bases, with 15 bases sitting between them. Germline CDR1 reads MNHNY; CDR2 reads SVGAGI (reference sequence). CDR3 in amino acids: CASSYSGRGGLYNEQFF. As DNA, the CDR3 is TGTGCCAGCAGTTACTCTGGCAGGGGAGGGCTCTACAATGAGCAGTTCTTC.

This chain uses TRBV7-2 with TRBJ2-7; D possibly corresponds to TRBD2 (5 bases). The CDR3 runs 14 residues. V was pared by 6 bases and J by 2 bases, with 14 bases between. Germline V gene data show CDR1 as SGHTA and CDR2 as FQGNSA. CDR3 coding DNA: TGTGCCAGCAGTGACGTGAGCGGCACCTACGAGCAGTACTTC. This codes for CASSDVSGTYEQYF.

As for this clonotype: A much larger clone lies one base from this, so it may be a read error. V is TRBV11-2 and J is TRBJ2-3, with 9 positions matching TRBD2. The J segment lost 2 bases and the V segment lost 5 bases, leaving 11 bases of the junction unmatched. The CDR3 runs to 17 residues. CDR1 SGHAT and CDR2 FQNNGV come from the germline V gene. CDR3 protein: CASSKRLAALNTDTQYF. CDR3 nucleotide sequence: TGTGCCAGCAGCAAACGACTAGCGGCGTTAAACACAGATACGCAGTATTTT.

This clonotype was observed at least ten times. The chain carries TRBV12-3 or TRBV12-4 and TRBJ2-3, with D possibly being TRBD1 (5 bases). The CDR3 has 13 residues. The V end was cut by 3 bases, the J end by 5 bases, with 9 bases between. CDR3 sequence reads: CASSLFRGDTQYF. CDR3 coding DNA: TGTGCCAGCAGTTTGTTTAGGGGAGATACGCAGTATTTT.

This clonotype was observed at least ten times. V is TRBV19 and J is TRBJ1-2; perhaps TRBD1 as D (5 bases). Germline V CDR1 and CDR2: LNHDA, SQIVND (reference sequence). The CDR3 is 14 residues long. The V and J ends lost 3 bases and 4 bases respectively, with 12 bases between them. CDR3 nucleotides: TGTGCCAGTAGTATTGGGGGAACATCCTATGGCTACACCTTC. It codes for CASSIGGTSYGYTF.

This clonotype was detected many times. The V and J genes are TRBV6-1 and TRBJ1-4; 7 bases fit TRBD1. J gave up 6 bases and V 6 bases, and 4 bases lay outside the gene matches. The CDR3 extends over 13 amino acids. Germline lookup yields CDR1 MNHNS and CDR2 SASEGT. The CDR3 is CASRTGTDEKLFF. In nucleotides, the CDR3 is TGTGCCAGCAGAACCGGGACAGATGAAAAACTGTTTTTT.

This clonotype was seen at least ten times. The chain carries TRBV5-8 and TRBJ2-1; 8 bases fit TRBD1. The V gene end was trimmed by 4 bases and the J gene end by 9 bases; junction bases not matched to a gene: 6. CDR3 length: 13 amino acids. Germline values: CDR1 SGHTS, CDR2 YDEGEE. CDR3 DNA sequence: TGTGCCAGCAGCCGACAGGGGCTTGGTGAGCAGTTCTTC. Translating gives CASSRQGLGEQFF.

This clonotype was observed a few times. This may arise from a read error, as a much more abundant clone is one base away. This CDR3 is missing its conserved last phenylalanine or tryptophan, likely due to a read error. This chain joins TRBV5-1 and TRBJ2-5; weak D call: TRBD1 (6 bases). Trimming took off 1 base at V and 3 bases at J, with 7 bases between the two ends. The CDR3 has 13 amino acids. Germline CDR1 reads SGHRS; CDR2 reads YFSETQ. The CDR3 loop is CASSLTGKETQYL. The CDR3 DNA sequence: TGCGCCAGCAGCTTGACAGGGAAAGAGACCCAGTACCTC.